One and the same sample provided the 7 T cell receptor beta chains below, sequenced in a study of T cells in Graves' hyperthyroidism and ophthalmopathy. TCR beta CDR3 sequences were amplified from RNA transcripts. HTBI primers were used for first-round RT-PCR of the TCR CDR3. TCRdb re-analysed the multiplex PCR reads in MiXCR, keeping a single row per CDR3 protein. The sample consists of about 580,000 distinct CDR3 sequences, approximately 14% of them appearing once. Material: blood. The receptors derive from a woman aged 25 to 39 with Graves' hyperthyroidism that later progressed to Graves' ophthalmopathy.

This clonotype was picked up many times. This chain joins TRBV29-1 and TRBJ2-6, with TRBD1 identical over 9 bases. The CDR3 extends over 17 amino acids. J lost 0 bases, V lost 3 bases, and 6 bases had no gene match. The germline gives CDR1 SQVTM, CDR2 ANQGSEA. The CDR3 DNA reads TGCAGCGTTGAGCGTAGGGACAGGGACTCTGGGGCCAACGTCCTGACTTTC. Amino acids: CSVERRDRDSGANVLTF.

There are many counts of this clonotype. The genes are TRBV2 and TRBJ1-1; D is ambiguous. Per the germline V gene, CDR1 is SNHLY and CDR2 is FYNNEI. V was shortened by 2 bases and J by 3 bases, with 1 base between the two germline ends. The CDR3 sequence is 11 residues long. The CDR3 loop reads CASSEYTEAFF. The CDR3 DNA reads TGTGCCAGCAGTGAATACACTGAAGCTTTCTTT.

This clonotype has just a few counts. J is TRBJ1-1 and V is TRBV18; D not resolved. Trimming took off 4 bases at V and 6 bases at J, with 12 bases between the two ends. CDR1 is KGHSH and CDR2 is LQKENI in the germline V gene. This CDR3 is 13 amino acids long. CDR3 sequence (DNA): TGTGCCAGCTCACTTAGACGGTCCGCTGAAGCTTTCTTT. Translation: CASSLRRSAEAFF.

This clonotype has a count of ten or more. The chain is built from TRBV7-2 and TRBJ2-7; the D call may be TRBD1 or TRBD2 (5 bases each). The CDR3 sequence is 15 residues long. The germline gives CDR1 SGHTA, CDR2 FQGNSA. V was clipped by 1 base and J by 6 bases, with 16 bases between them. The CDR3 sequence is CASSLDLIRGAEQYF. The CDR3 DNA sequence: TGTGCCAGCAGCTTAGACTTAATCCGAGGGGCCGAGCAGTACTTC.

This clonotype was picked up many times. This chain uses TRBV20-1 with TRBJ1-5; D not resolved. Germline CDR1 DFQATT, CDR2 SNEGSKA (reference sequence). V lost 2 bases to trimming and J lost 4 bases, with 12 bases between them. This CDR3 is built from 14 residues. CDR3 sequence reads: CSARPGPVNQPQHF. CDR3 in DNA: TGCAGTGCTAGACCCGGTCCGGTTAATCAGCCCCAGCATTTT.

The table lists this clonotype with many counts. This sequence joins TRBV20-1 and TRBJ1-2; D ambiguous. Germline CDR1 is DFQATT and CDR2 is SNEGSKA (reference sequence). The V end was cut by 3 bases, the J end by 5 bases, with 10 bases between. The CDR3 totals 12 residues. This CDR3 is CSASFGAYGYTF. CDR3 sequence (DNA): TGCAGTGCTAGTTTCGGCGCTTATGGCTACACCTTC.

J is TRBJ2-1 and V is TRBV5-1, with a tentative D call TRBD2 (6 bases). CDR3 length: 14 residues. Germline CDR1 is SGHRS and CDR2 is YFSETQ. Trimming removed 3 bases at V and 2 bases at J, with 9 bases between. The CDR3, as DNA: TGCGCCAGCAGCTCGGGAGAGCCCTACAATGAGCAGTTCTTC. This codes for CASSSGEPYNEQFF.